This T cell receptor beta chain comes out of a study of T cell responses to AZD1222 COVID-19 vaccine. The V end lost 4 bases, the J end lost 3 bases, and 18 bases lay between the germline ends. The CDR3 spans 16 residues. CDR1 is SGHDT, CDR2 YYEEEE, per germline. This table comes from immunoSEQ multiplex PCR, and its TCRdb copy is limited to in-frame clones, with some not included. Here the sample spans about 140,000 clones, around 90% being singletons. The chain couples TRBV5-6 to TRBJ2-3; TRBD1 or TRBD2 may be the D gene (5 bases each). The sequencing used peripheral blood, collected on day 0 of AZD1222 vaccination. The TCR comes from an adult in good health. CDR3 nucleotide sequence: TGTGCCAGCAGCCGTGAGGGGAATTCGGGAACAGATACGCAGTATTTT. Its translation is CASSREGNSGTDTQYF.